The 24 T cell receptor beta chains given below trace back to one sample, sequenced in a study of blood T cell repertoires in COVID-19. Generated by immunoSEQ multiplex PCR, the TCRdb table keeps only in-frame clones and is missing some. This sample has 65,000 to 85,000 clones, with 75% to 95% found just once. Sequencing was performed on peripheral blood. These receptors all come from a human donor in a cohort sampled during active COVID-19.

In DNA, the CDR3 is TGTGCCACCAGCAGAGGGACAGTATCCGAGCAGTACTTC. This translates into CATSRGTVSEQYF. The chain recombines TRBV15 with TRBJ2-7, with D perhaps TRBD1 (6 bases). The CDR3 has 13 residues. V shed 1 base and J shed 6 bases, with 10 bases lying between them. In germline, CDR1 is LNHNV, CDR2 YYDKDF (reference sequence). The full variable domain, with the rest looked up from reference TRBV15 and TRBJ2-7, is DAMVIQNPRYQVTQFGKPVTLSCSQTLNHNVMYWYQQKSSQAPKLLFHYYDKDFNNEADTPDNFQSRRPNTSFCFLDIRSPGLGDTAMYLCATSRGTVSEQYFGPGTRLTVT.

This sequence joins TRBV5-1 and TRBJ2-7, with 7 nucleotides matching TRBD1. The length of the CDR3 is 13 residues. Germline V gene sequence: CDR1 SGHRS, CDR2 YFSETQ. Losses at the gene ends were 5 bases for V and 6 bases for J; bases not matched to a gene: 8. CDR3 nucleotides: TGCGCCAGCAGGGACAGGATGGCTGGCGAGCAGTACTTC. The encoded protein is CASRDRMAGEQYF.

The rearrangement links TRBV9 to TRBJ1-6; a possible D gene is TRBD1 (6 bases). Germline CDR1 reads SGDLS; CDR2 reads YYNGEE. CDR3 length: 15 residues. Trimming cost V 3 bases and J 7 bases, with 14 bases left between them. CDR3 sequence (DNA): TGTGCCAGCAGCGCCCAACAGGGCTCGAATTCACCCCTCCACTTT. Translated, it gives CASSAQQGSNSPLHF. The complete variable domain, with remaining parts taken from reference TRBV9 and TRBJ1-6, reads DSGVTQTPKHLITATGQRVTLRCSPRSGDLSVYWYQQSLDQGLQFLIQYYNGEERAKGNILERFSAQQFPDLHSELNLSSLELGDSALYFCASSAQQGSNSPLHFGNGTRLTVT.

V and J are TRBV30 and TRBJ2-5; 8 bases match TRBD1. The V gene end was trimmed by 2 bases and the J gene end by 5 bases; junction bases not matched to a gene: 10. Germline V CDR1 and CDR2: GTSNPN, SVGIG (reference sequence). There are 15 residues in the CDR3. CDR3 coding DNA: TGTGCCTGGAGTAAGGACAGGGTGGTTCGGGAGACCCAGTACTTC. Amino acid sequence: CAWSKDRVVRETQYF.

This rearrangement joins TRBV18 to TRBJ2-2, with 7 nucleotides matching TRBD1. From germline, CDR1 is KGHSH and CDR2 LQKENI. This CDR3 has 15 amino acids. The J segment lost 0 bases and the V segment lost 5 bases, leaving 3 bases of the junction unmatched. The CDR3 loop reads CASSSGQANTGELFF. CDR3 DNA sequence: TGTGCCAGCTCATCCGGACAGGCGAACACCGGGGAGCTGTTTTTT.

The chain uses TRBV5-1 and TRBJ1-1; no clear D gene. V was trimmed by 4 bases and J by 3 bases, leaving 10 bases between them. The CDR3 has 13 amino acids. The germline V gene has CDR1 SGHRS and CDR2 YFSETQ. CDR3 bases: TGCGCCAGCAGCACCTTAGGAGACACTGAAGCTTTCTTT. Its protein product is CASSTLGDTEAFF.

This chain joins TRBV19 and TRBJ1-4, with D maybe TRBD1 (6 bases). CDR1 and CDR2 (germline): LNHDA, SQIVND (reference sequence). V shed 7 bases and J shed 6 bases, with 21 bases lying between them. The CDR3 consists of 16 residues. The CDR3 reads CASTTGTGTRHEKLFF. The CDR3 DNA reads TGTGCCAGTACCACCGGAACCGGGACAAGGCATGAAAAACTGTTTTTT.

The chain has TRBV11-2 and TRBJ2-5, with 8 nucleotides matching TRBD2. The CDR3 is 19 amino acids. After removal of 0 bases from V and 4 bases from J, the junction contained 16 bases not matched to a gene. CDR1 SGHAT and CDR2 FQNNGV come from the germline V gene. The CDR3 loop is CASSLDLVSWGLDPETQYF. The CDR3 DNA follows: TGTGCCAGCAGCTTAGATCTTGTTTCTTGGGGACTAGACCCAGAGACCCAGTACTTC.

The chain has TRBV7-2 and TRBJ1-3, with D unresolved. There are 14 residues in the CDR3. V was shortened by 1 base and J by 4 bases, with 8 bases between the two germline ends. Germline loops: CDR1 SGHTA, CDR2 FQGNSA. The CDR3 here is CASSLDPSGNTIYF. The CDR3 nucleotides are TGTGCCAGCAGCTTAGATCCTTCGGGAAACACCATATATTTT.

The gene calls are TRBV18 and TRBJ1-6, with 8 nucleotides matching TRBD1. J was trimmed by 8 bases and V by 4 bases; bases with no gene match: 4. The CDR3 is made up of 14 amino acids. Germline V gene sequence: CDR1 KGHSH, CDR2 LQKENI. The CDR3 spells CASSRLDRDSPLHF. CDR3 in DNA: TGTGCCAGCTCACGTCTGGACAGGGATTCACCCCTCCACTTT.

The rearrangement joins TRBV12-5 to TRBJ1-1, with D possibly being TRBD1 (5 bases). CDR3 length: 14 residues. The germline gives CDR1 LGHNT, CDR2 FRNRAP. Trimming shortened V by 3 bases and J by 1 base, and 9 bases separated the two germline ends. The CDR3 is CASGLAGSNTEAFF. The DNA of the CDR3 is TGTGCTAGTGGTTTAGCAGGGTCGAACACTGAAGCTTTCTTT.

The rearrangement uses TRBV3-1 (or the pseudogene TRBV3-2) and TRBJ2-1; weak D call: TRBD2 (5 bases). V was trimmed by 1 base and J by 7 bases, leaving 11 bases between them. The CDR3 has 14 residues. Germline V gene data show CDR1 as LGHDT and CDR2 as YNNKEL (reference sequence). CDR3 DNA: TGTGCCAGCAGCCAAGCAGCGGCTCGGAATGAGCAGTTCTTC. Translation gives CASSQAAARNEQFF.

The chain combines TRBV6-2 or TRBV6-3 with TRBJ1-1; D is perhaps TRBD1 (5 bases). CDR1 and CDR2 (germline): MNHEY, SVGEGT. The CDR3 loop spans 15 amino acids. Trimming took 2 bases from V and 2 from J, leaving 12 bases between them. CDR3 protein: CASSYEDNRNTEAFF. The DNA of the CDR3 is TGTGCCAGCAGTTACGAGGACAACCGAAACACTGAAGCTTTCTTT.

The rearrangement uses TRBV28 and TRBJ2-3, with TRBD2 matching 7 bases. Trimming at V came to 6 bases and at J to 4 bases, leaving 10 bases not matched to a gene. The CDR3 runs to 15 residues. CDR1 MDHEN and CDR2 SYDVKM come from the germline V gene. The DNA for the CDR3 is TGTGCCAGCAGGGGGGGGTCTACTCTCTCAGATACGCAGTATTTT. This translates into CASRGGSTLSDTQYF.

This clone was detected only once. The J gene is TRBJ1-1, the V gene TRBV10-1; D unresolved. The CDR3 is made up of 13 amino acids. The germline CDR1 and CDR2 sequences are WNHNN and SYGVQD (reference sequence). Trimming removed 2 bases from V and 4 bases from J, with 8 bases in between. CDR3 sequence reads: CASSEPGVTEAFF. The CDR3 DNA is TGCGCCAGCAGTGAGCCCGGAGTCACTGAAGCTTTCTTT.

CDR3 in DNA: TGTGCCAGCAGCTTGGATCCCCCCGGGATTAATGAAAAACTGTTTTTT. Its translation is CASSLDPPGINEKLFF. The genes are TRBV5-4 and TRBJ1-4; D call uncertain. This CDR3 contains 16 residues. Trimming cost V 0 bases and J 4 bases, with 13 bases left between them. The V gene's germline CDR1 is SGHNT and CDR2 YYREEE (reference sequence).

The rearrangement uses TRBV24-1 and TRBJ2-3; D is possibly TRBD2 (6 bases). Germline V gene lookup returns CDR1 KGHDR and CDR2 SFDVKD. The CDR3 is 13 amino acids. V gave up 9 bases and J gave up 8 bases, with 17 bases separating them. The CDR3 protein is CATGGGSDPTQYF. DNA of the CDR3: TGTGCCACCGGCGGAGGGTCAGACCCTACGCAGTATTTT.

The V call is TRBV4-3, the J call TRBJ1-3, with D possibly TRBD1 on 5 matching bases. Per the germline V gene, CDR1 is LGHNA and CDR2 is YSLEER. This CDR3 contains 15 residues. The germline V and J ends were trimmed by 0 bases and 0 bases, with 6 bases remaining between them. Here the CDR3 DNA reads TGCGCCAGCAGCCAAGACAGGGCCTCTGGAAACACCATATATTTT. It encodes CASSQDRASGNTIYF.

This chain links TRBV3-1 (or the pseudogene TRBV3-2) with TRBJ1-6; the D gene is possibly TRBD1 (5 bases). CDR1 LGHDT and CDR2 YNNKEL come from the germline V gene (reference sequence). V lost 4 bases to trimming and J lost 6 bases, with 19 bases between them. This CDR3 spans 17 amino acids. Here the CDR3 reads CASSPSGGFVVNSPLHF. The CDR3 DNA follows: TGTGCCAGCAGCCCGTCTGGGGGGTTCGTCGTTAATTCACCCCTCCACTTT.

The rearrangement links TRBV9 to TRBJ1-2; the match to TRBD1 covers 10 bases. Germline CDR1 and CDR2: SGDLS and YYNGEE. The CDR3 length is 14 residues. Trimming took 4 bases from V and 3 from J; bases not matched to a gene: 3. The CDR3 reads CASSIGQGDYGYTF. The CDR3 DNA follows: TGTGCCAGCAGCATCGGACAGGGGGACTATGGCTACACCTTC. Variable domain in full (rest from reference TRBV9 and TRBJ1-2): DSGVTQTPKHLITATGQRVTLRCSPRSGDLSVYWYQQSLDQGLQFLIQYYNGEERAKGNILERFSAQQFPDLHSELNLSSLELGDSALYFCASSIGQGDYGYTFGSGTRLTVV.

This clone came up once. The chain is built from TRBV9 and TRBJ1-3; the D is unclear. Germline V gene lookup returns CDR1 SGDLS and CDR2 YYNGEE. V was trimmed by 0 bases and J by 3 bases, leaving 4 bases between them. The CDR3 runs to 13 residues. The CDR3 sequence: CASSVGLGNTIYF. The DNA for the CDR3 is TGTGCCAGCAGCGTAGGGCTTGGAAACACCATATATTTT.

The CDR3 nucleotides are TGTGCCAGCACACCCGGGCTAGCGGGACTAGCCAAAAACATTCAGTACTTC. This encodes CASTPGLAGLAKNIQYF. The V gene is TRBV27, the J gene TRBJ2-4; TRBD2 matches 9 bases. This CDR3 contains 17 residues. The V segment lost 7 bases and the J segment 0 bases; nucleotides outside the gene matches: 10. Per the germline V gene, CDR1 is MNHEY and CDR2 is SMNVEV (reference sequence).

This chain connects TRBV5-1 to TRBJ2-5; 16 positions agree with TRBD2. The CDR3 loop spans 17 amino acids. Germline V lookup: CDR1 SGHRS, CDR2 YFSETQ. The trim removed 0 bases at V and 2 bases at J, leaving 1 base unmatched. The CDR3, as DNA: TGCGCCAGCAGCTTGGTGGGACTAGCGGGGGGGCAAGAGACCCAGTACTTC. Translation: CASSLVGLAGGQETQYF. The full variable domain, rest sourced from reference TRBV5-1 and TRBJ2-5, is KAGVTQTPRYLIKTRGQQVTLSCSPISGHRSVSWYQQTPGQGLQFLFEYFSETQRNKGNFPGRFSGRQFSNSRSEMNVSTLELGDSALYLCASSLVGLAGGQETQYFGPGTRLLVL.

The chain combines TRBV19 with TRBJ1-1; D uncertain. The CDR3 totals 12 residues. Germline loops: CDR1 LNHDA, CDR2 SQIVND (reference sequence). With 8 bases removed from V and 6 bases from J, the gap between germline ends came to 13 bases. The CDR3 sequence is CASLTRSAEAFF. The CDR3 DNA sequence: TGTGCCAGTTTAACTCGGAGCGCTGAAGCTTTCTTT.